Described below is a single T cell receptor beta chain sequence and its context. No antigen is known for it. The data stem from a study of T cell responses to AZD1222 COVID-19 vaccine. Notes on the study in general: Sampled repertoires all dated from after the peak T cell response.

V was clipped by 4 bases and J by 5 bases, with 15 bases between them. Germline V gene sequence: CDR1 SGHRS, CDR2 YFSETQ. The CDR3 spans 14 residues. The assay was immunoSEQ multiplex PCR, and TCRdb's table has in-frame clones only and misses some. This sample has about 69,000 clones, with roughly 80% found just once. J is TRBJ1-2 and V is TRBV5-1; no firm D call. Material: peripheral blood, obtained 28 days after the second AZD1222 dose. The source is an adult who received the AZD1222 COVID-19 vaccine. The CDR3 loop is CASSEAGISYGYTF. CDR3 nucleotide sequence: TGCGCCAGCAGCGAGGCGGGAATTAGTTATGGCTACACCTTC.